Below are 2 T cell receptor beta chains sequenced from a single sample in a study of T cell changes during pregnancy in multiple sclerosis (dated by TCRdb to between 2018 and 2020). Library method: the immunoSEQ multiplex PCR assay. What TCRdb holds here is the immuneACCESS table cut down to in-frame rearrangements. Part of the clones is not present; checked against another copy, under half of the missing clones reflect an unresolved V gene, and the others are unexplained. Recorded for this sample are tens of thousands of clones; about 93% of them occurred a single time. Jointly, the top ten make up less than 3.5% of the sample. Sequencing was performed on CD8+ T cells from peripheral blood mononuclear cells, taken in the third trimester of pregnancy. The receptors shown here come from a female donor with multiple sclerosis, enrolled in a pregnancy study.

The rearrangement uses TRBV19 and TRBJ1-5; 7 nucleotides align to TRBD1. This CDR3 contains 13 residues. After removal of 5 bases from V and 13 bases from J, the junction contained 11 bases not matched to a gene. Germline CDR1 reads LNHDA; CDR2 reads SQIVND (reference sequence). CDR3: CASSLGQLNQQHF. CDR3 coding DNA: TGTGCCAGTAGTTTGGGACAGCTCAACCAACAGCATTTT.

This clone occurred once. This chain joins TRBV7-2 and TRBJ2-1; the match to TRBD2 covers 9 bases. There are 18 residues in the CDR3. Germline assignment: CDR1 SGHTA and CDR2 FQGNSA. Losses at the gene ends were 0 bases for V and 2 bases for J; bases not matched to a gene: 8. CDR3 region: CASSLALLAGQTYNEQFF. The CDR3 DNA reads as TGTGCCAGCAGCTTAGCCCTACTAGCGGGCCAGACCTACAATGAGCAGTTCTTC.